The 6 T cell receptor beta chains presented below share a single source sample, sequenced in a study of cytomegalovirus exposure and HLA in healthy donors. The PCR ran on 60 Vbeta and 13 Jbeta primers. Measured with immunoSEQ multiplex PCR; TCRdb has only the in-frame clones, and not every one. Here the sample spans roughly 100,000 clones, approximately 82% being singletons. Sequenced input: PBMCs. The receptors were sampled from a man aged 35 to 55 in good health and CMV-seronegative.

The chain is built from TRBV5-6 and TRBJ2-5, with 14 bases matching TRBD2. Germline-derived CDR1 and CDR2 are SGHDT and YYEEEE. The junction had 2 bases not matched to a gene; V was cut back by 0 bases and J by 1 base. This CDR3 comprises 17 residues. CDR3 in amino acids: CASSLEGLAGVQETQYF. The CDR3 DNA is TGTGCCAGCAGCTTGGAGGGACTAGCGGGGGTCCAAGAGACCCAGTACTTC.

Only one count was recorded for this clone. The rearrangement uses TRBV18 and TRBJ2-2; D gene uncertain. The germline V gene has CDR1 KGHSH and CDR2 LQKENI. Trimming left V 2 bases short and J 6 bases short, with 13 bases between. The CDR3 length is 15 residues. The CDR3 sequence: CASSPNFQAAGELFF. CDR3 DNA sequence: TGTGCCAGCTCACCAAATTTTCAGGCCGCCGGGGAGCTGTTTTTT.

The V call is TRBV4-3, the J call TRBJ1-1; 8 bases line up with TRBD1. Germline CDR1 LGHNA, CDR2 YSLEER. With 7 bases clipped from V and 5 bases from J, the junction kept 6 bases outside the gene matches. The CDR3 is made up of 13 amino acids. CDR3 nucleotide sequence: TGCGCCAGCAAGTTACAGGGGGGAACTGAAGCTTTCTTT. Its protein is CASKLQGGTEAFF.

CDR3 bases: TGTGCCAGCAGTAGGGGGTGTGGCTACACCTTC. Translating it yields CASSRGCGYTF. The J gene is TRBJ1-2, the V gene TRBV6-5; perhaps TRBD1 as D (6 bases). CDR3 length equals 11 residues. Deletions cut 5 bases from V and 7 bases from J, with 8 bases between. Germline CDR1 MNHEY, CDR2 SVGAGI.

The rearrangement uses TRBV6-5 and TRBJ1-2; D unresolved. CDR3 size: 14 residues. V was shortened by 2 bases and J by 8 bases, with 15 bases between the two germline ends. Germline assignment: CDR1 MNHEY and CDR2 SVGAGI. The CDR3 loop is CASSYAEGTGGYTF. DNA of the CDR3: TGTGCCAGCAGTTACGCCGAGGGAACGGGCGGCTACACCTTC.

The V call is TRBV6-1, the J call TRBJ1-1; D not resolved. The CDR3 runs 13 residues. Germline V lookup: CDR1 MNHNS, CDR2 SASEGT. The V end was cut by 2 bases, the J end by 3 bases, with 7 bases between. CDR3 in DNA: TGTGCCAGCAGTGAAAACAGACACACTGAAGCTTTCTTT. Translated, it gives CASSENRHTEAFF.